This TCR beta chain was recovered during a study of blood T cell repertoires in COVID-19. Study as a whole: Samples representing acute and convalescent COVID-19 were sourced from the United States, Italy and Spain. In each case, the material was cDNA or gDNA derived from T cells, B-cell-depleted T cells, or PBMCs.

This CDR3 has 11 amino acids. Germline CDR1 and CDR2: DFQATT and SNEGSKA (reference sequence). V dropped 0 bases and J dropped 10 bases, with 7 bases sitting between them. In the original processing: The assay estimated nucleated cells by amplifying reference gene primers. Clones were sequenced by immunoSEQ multiplex PCR, and TCRdb holds only the in-frame ones, with some missing. V and J calls and clone size are given by that table; D and trimming were obtained from the DNA. The sample lists roughly 120,000 clones, approximately 87% occurring once. V usage is TRBV20-1 and J usage is TRBJ2-1, with a tentative D call TRBD1 (5 bases). The source material was peripheral blood. This clonotype was sampled from a man in his 70s who had recovered from COVID-19. CDR3 residues: CSARDRTEQFF. The CDR3 coding sequence is TGCAGTGCTAGAGATCGGACAGAGCAGTTCTTC.